This section outlines one T cell receptor beta chain sequence together with its context. One end of the junction does not line up with germline, which may come from a read error. The source of the sample is a study of cytomegalovirus exposure and HLA in healthy donors. Study details: Unique TCRs numbering 75 million to 95 million, obtained from HLA-typed donors, made up an early data release.

The CDR3 extends over 13 amino acids. Germline loops: CDR1 SEHNR, CDR2 FQNEAQ (reference sequence). Amplification used 60 Vbeta primers and 13 Jbeta primers. Profiling relied on immunoSEQ multiplex PCR, and the TCRdb table lists in-frame clones only, not all of them. The table includes about 210,000 clones, 87% detected once. The genes are TRBV7-9 and TRBJ2-7, with a possible D match to TRBD2 (8 bases). This TCR derives from a boy younger than 10 in good health and CMV-seronegative. The sequencing input was PBMCs. The CDR3, as DNA: TGTTCCAGCAGCTTAGCGGGACAGTACGAGCAGTACTTC. This translates into CSSSLAGQYEQYF.